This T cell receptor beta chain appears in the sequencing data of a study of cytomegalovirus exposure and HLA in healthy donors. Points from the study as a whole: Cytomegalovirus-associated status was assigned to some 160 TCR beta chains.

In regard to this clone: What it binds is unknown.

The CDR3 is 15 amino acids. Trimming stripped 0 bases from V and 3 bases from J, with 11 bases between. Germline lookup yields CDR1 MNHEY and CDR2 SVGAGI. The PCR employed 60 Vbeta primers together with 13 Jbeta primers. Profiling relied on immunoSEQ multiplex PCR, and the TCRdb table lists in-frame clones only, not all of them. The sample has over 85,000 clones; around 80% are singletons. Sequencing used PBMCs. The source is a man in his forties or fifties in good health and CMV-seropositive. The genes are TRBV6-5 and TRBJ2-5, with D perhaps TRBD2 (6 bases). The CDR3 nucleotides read TGTGCCAGCAGTTACTCGATGGCGGGGAAAGAGACCCAGTACTTC. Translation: CASSYSMAGKETQYF.